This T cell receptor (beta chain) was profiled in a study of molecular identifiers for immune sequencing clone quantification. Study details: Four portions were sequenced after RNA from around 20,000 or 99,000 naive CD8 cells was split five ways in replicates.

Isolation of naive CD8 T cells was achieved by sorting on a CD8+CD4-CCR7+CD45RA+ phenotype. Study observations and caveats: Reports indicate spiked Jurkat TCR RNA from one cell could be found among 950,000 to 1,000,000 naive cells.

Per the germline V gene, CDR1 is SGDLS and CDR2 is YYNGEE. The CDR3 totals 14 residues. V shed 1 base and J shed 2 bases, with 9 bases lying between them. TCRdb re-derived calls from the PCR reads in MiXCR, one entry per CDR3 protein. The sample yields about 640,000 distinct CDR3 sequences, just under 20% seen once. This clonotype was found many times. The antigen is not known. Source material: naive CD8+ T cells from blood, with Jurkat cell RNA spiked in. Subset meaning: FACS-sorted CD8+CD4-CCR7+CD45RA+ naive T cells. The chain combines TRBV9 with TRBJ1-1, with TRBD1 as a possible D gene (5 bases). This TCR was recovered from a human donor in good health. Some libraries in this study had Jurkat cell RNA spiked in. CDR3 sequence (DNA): TGTGCCAGCAGCGTAAGGGACGCCAACACTGAAGCTTTCTTT. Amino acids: CASSVRDANTEAFF.